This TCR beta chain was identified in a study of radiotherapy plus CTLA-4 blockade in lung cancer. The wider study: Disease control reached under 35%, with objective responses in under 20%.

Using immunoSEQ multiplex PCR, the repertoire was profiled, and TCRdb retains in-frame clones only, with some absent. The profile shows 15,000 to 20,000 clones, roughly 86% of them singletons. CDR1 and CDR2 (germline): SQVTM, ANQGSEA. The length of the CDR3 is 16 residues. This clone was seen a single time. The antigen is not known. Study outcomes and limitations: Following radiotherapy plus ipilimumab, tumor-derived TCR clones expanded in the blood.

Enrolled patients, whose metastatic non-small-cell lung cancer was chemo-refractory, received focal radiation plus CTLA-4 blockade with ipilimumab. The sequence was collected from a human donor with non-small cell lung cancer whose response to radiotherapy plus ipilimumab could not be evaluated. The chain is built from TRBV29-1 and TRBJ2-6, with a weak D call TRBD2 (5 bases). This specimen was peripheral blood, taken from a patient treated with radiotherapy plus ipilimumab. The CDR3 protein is CTIARDINSGANVLTF. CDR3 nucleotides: TGCACCATCGCTCGGGATATCAACTCTGGGGCCAACGTCCTGACTTTC.